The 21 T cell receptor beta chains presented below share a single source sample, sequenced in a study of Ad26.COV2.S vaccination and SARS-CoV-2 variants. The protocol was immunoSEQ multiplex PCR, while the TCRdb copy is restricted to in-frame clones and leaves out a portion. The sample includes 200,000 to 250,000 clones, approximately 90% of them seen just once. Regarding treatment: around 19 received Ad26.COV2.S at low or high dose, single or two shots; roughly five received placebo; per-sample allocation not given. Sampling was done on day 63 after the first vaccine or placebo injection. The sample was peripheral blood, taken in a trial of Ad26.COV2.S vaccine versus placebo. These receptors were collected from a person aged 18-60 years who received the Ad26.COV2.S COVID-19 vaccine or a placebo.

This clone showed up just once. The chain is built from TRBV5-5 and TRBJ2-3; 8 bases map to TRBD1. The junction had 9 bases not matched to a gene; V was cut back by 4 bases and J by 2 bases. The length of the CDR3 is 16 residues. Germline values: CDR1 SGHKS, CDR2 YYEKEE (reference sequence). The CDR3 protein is CASSPGTGFSTDTQYF. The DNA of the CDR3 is TGTGCCAGCAGCCCCGGGACAGGTTTTTCCACAGATACGCAGTATTTT.

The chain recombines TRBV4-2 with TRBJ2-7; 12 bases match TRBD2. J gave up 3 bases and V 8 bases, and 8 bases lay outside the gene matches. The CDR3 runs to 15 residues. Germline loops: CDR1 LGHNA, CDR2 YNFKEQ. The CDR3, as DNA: TGTGCCAGCGCCTCTAGCGGGAGGGATTACTACGAGCAGTACTTC. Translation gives CASASSGRDYYEQYF.

The CDR3 bases are TGTGCCAGCATCACTGGACAGGGCACAGATACGCAGTATTTT. As protein: CASITGQGTDTQYF. This chain links TRBV28 with TRBJ2-3; 7 positions match TRBD1. Germline V gives CDR1 MDHEN, CDR2 SYDVKM. There are 14 residues in the CDR3. V dropped 7 bases and J dropped 1; count of bases not matched to a gene: 5. Looking up the rest from reference TRBV28 and TRBJ2-3 gives the full variable domain: DVKVTQSSRYLVKRTGEKVFLECVQDMDHENMFWYRQDPGLGLRLIYFSYDVKMKEKGDIPEGYSVSREKKERFSLILESASTNQTSMYLCASITGQGTDTQYFGPGTRLTVL.

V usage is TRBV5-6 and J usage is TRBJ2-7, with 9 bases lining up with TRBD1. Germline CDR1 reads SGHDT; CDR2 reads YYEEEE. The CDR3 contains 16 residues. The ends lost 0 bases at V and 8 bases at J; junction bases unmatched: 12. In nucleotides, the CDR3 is TGTGCCAGCAGCTTGGGGGGTTCGGGACAGGGTTCCCAGCAGTACTTC. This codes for CASSLGGSGQGSQQYF.

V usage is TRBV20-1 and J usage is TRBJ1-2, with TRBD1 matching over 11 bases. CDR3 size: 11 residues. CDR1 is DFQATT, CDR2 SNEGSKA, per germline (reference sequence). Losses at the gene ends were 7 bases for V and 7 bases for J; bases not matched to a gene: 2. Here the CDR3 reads CSGGTGGGYTF. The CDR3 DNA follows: TGCAGTGGCGGGACAGGGGGTGGCTACACCTTC.

CDR3 sequence reads: CASSPRVNTEAFF. The CDR3 nucleotides are TGTGCCAGCAGCCCTCGGGTGAACACTGAAGCTTTCTTT. V gene TRBV7-2 combines with J gene TRBJ1-1; D remains unclear. Looked up from germline, CDR1 is SGHTA and CDR2 is FQGNSA. This CDR3 comprises 13 residues. The V end was cut by 5 bases, the J end by 0 bases, with 7 bases between.

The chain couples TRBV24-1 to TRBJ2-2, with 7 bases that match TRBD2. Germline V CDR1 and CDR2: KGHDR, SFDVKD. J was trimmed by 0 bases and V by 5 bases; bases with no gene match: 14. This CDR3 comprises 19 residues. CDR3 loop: CATSATWEGGISNTGELFF. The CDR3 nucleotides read TGTGCCACCAGTGCCACCTGGGAGGGAGGGATTTCGAACACCGGGGAGCTGTTTTTT.

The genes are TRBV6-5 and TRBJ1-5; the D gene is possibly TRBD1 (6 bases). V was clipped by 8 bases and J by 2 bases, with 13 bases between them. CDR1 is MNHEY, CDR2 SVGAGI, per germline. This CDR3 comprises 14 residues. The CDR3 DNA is TGTGCCAGCCTTGGGGGCGGAGGCAATCAGCCCCAGCATTTT. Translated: CASLGGGGNQPQHF.

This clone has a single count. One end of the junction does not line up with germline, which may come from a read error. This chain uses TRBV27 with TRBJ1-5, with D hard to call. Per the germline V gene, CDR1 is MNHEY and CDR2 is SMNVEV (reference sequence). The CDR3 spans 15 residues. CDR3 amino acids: CASSVSTAAGQPQHF. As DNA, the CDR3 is TGTGCCAGCAGTGTATCTACCGCCGCAGGTCAGCCCCAGCATTTT.

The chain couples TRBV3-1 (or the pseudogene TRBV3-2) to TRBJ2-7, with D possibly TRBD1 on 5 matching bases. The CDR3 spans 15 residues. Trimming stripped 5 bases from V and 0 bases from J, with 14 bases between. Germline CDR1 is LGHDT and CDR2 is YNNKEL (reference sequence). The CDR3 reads CASSSRGLSSYEQYF. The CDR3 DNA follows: TGTGCCAGCAGCTCAAGGGGATTGAGCTCCTACGAGCAGTACTTC.

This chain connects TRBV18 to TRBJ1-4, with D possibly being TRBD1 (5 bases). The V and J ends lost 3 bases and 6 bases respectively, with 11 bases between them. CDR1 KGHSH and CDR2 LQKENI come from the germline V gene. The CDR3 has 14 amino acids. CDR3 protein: CASSPSGRDEKLFF. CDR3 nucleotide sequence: TGTGCCAGCTCACCCTCGGGACGCGATGAAAAACTGTTTTTT.

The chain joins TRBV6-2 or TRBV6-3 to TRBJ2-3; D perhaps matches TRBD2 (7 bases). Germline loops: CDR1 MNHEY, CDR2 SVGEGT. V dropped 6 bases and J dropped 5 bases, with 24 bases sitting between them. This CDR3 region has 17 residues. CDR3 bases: TGTGCCAGCAGCGGGCTGGTAGGCGGGGGCTGGGGAGATACGCAGTATTTT. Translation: CASSGLVGGGWGDTQYF.

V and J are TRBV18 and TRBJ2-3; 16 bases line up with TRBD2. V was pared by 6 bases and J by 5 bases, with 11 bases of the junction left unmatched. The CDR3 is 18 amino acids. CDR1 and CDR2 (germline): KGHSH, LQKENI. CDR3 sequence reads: CASSPPGLAGGPRDTQYF. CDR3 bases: TGTGCCAGCTCCCCCCCGGGACTAGCGGGAGGGCCCCGAGATACGCAGTATTTT.

The CDR3 loop is CASSLGPSGRETQYF. The CDR3 coding sequence is TGCGCCAGCAGCTTGGGCCCTTCGGGGCGGGAGACCCAGTACTTC. The chain combines TRBV5-1 with TRBJ2-5; D may match TRBD1 or TRBD2 (5 bases each). The CDR3 totals 15 residues. Trimming cost V 0 bases and J 5 bases, with 14 bases left between them. CDR1 and CDR2 (germline): SGHRS, YFSETQ. The full variable domain, in which reference TRBV5-1 and TRBJ2-5 provide the parts outside the CDR3, is KAGVTQTPRYLIKTRGQQVTLSCSPISGHRSVSWYQQTPGQGLQFLFEYFSETQRNKGNFPGRFSGRQFSNSRSEMNVSTLELGDSALYLCASSLGPSGRETQYFGPGTRLLVL.

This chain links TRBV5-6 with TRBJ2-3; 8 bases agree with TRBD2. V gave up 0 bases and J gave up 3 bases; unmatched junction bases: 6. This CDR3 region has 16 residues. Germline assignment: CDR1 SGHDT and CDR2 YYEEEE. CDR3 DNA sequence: TGTGCCAGCAGCTTGGCGGCGGGGGGCGATACAGATACGCAGTATTTT. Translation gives CASSLAAGGDTDTQYF.

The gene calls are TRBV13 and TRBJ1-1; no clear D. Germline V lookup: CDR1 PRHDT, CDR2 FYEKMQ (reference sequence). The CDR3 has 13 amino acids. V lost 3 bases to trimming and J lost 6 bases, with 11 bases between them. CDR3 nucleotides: TGTGCCAGCAGCTTTAGAGGCGGGGCTGAAGCTTTCTTT. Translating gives CASSFRGGAEAFF.

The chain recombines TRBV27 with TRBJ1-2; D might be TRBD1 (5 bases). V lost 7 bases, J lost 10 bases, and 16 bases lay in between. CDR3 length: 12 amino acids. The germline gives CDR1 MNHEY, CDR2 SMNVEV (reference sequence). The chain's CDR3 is CASTGRDFDYTF. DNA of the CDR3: TGTGCCAGCACGGGCAGGGATTTTGACTACACCTTC.

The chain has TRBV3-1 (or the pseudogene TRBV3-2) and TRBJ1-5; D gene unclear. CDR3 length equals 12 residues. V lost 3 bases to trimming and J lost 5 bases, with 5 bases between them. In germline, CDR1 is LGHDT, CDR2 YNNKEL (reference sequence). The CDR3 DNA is TGTGCCAGCAGCCAGGGAGATCAGCCCCAGCATTTT. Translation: CASSQGDQPQHF.

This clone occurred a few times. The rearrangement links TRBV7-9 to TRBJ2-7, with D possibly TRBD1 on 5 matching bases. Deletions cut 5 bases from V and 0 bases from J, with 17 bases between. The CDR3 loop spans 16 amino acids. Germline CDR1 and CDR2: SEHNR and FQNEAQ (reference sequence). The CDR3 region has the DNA TGTGCCAGCAGCCCCAACTCCTCGACAGTCTCCTACGAGCAGTACTTC. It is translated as CASSPNSSTVSYEQYF.

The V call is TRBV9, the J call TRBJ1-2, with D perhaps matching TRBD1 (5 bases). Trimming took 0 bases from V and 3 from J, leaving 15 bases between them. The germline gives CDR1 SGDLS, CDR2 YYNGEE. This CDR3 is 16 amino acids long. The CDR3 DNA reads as TGTGCCAGCAGCGTAGGGAAAGGGGCCCCCTACTATGGCTACACCTTC. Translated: CASSVGKGAPYYGYTF.

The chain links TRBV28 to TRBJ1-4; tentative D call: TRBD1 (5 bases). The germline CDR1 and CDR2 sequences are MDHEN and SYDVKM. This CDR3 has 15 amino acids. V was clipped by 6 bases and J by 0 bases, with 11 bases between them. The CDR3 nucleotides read TGTGCCAGCAGAACGGACACCACAACTAATGAAAAACTGTTTTTT. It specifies CASRTDTTTNEKLFF. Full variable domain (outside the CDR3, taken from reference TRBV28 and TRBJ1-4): DVKVTQSSRYLVKRTGEKVFLECVQDMDHENMFWYRQDPGLGLRLIYFSYDVKMKEKGDIPEGYSVSREKKERFSLILESASTNQTSMYLCASRTDTTTNEKLFFGSGTQLSVL.